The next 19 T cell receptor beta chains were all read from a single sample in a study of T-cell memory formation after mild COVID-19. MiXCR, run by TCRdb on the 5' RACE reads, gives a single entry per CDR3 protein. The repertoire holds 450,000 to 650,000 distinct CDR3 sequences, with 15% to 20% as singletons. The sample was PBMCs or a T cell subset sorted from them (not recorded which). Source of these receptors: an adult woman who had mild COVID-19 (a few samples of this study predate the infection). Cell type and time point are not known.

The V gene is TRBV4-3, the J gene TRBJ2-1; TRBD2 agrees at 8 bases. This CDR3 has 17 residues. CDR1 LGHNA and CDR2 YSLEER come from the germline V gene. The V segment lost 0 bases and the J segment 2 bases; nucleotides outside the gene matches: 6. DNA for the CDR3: TGCGCCAGCAGCCAAGAAGGAAGCGGGAGTACCTACAATGAGCAGTTCTTC. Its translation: CASSQEGSGSTYNEQFF.

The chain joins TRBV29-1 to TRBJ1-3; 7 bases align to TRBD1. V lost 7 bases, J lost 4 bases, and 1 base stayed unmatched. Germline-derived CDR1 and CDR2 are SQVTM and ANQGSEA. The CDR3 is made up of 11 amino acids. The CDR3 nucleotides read TGCAGCGGGGGACAGGGAAACACCATATATTTT. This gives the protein CSGGQGNTIYF. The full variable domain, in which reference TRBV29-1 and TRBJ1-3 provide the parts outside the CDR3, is SAVISQKPSRDICQRGTSLTIQCQVDSQVTMMFWYRQQPGQSLTLIATANQGSEATYESGFVIDKFPISRPNLTFSTLTVSNMSPEDSSIYLCSGGQGNTIYFGEGSWLTVV.

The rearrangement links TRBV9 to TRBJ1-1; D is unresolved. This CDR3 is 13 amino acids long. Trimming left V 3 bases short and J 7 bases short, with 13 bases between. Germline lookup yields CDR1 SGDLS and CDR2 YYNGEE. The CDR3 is CASSEGASDEAFF. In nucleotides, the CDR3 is TGTGCCAGCAGCGAGGGCGCTTCGGATGAAGCTTTCTTT.

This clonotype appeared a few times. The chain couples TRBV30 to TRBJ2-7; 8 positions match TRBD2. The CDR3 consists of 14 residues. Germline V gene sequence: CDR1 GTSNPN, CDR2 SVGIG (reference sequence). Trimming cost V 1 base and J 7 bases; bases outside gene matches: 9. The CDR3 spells CAWSEGTGGMEQYF. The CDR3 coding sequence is TGTGCCTGGAGTGAAGGGACGGGGGGGATGGAGCAGTACTTC.

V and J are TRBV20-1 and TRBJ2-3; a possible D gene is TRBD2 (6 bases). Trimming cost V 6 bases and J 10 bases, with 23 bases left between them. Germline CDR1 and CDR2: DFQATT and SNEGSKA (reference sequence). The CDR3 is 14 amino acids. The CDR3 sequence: CSARDREKEIAQYF. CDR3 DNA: TGCAGTGCCCGAGACCGGGAGAAGGAGATCGCGCAGTATTTT.

DNA for the CDR3: TGTGCCATCAGTGAACCCGGGACAGGGGAAGATACGCAGTATTTT. It translates to CAISEPGTGEDTQYF. The V and J genes are TRBV10-3 and TRBJ2-3; 10 bases match TRBD1. There are 15 residues in the CDR3. Germline CDR1 ENHRY, CDR2 SYGVKD. Trimming took 3 bases from V and 5 from J; bases not matched to a gene: 5.

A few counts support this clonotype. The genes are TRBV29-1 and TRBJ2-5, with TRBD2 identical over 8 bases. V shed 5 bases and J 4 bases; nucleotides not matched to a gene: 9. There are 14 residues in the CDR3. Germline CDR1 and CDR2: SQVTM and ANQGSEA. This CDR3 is CSVSVGGGVETQYF. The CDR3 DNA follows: TGCAGCGTTAGCGTCGGGGGGGGCGTAGAGACCCAGTACTTC. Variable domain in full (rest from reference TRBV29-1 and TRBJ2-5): SAVISQKPSRDICQRGTSLTIQCQVDSQVTMMFWYRQQPGQSLTLIATANQGSEATYESGFVIDKFPISRPNLTFSTLTVSNMSPEDSSIYLCSVSVGGGVETQYFGPGTRLLVL.

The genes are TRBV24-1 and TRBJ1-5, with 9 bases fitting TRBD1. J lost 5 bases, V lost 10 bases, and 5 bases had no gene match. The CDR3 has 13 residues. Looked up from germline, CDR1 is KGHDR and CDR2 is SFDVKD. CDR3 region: CATGDRGDQPQHF. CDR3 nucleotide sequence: TGTGCCACGGGTGACAGGGGGGATCAGCCCCAGCATTTT.

The CDR3 region is CASSSLEGDTQYF. The CDR3 bases are TGTGCCAGCAGCTCCTTGGAGGGTGATACGCAGTATTTT. This chain connects TRBV7-9 to TRBJ2-3; perhaps TRBD2 as D (6 bases). The CDR3 consists of 13 residues. V lost 4 bases, J lost 6 bases, and 11 bases lay in between. CDR1 is SEHNR, CDR2 FQNEAQ, per germline (reference sequence).

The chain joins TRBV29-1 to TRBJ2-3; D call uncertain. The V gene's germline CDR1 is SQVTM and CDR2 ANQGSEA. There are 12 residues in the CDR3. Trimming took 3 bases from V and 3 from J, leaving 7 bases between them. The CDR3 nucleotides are TGCAGCGTTGACTCTGGGACAGATACGCAGTATTTT. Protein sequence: CSVDSGTDTQYF.

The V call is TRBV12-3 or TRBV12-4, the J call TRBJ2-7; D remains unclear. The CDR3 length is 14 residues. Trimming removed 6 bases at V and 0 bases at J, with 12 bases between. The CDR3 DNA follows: TGTGCCAGCAGCCCTGTTTCGCACTCCTACGAGCAGTACTTC. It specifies CASSPVSHSYEQYF.

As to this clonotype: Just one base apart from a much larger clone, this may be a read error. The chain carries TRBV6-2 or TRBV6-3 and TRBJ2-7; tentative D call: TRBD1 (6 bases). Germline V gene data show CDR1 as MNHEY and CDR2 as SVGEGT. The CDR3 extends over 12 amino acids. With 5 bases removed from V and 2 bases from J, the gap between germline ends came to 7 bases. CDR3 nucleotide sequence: TGTGCCAGCAGTGGACAGACCTACGAGCAGTACTTC. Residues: CASSGQTYEQYF.

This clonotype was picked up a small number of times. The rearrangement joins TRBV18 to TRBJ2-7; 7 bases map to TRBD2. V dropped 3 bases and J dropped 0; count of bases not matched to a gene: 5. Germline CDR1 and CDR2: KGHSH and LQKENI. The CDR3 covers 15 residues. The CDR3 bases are TGTGCCAGCTCACCCTTCCTAGCGGACTCCTACGAGCAGTACTTC. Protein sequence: CASSPFLADSYEQYF.

This chain's CDR3 is CASSQRWQGNYGYTF. DNA for the CDR3: TGTGCCAGCAGCCAACGTTGGCAGGGCAACTATGGCTACACCTTC. The gene calls are TRBV4-2 and TRBJ1-2; weak D call: TRBD1 (5 bases). CDR1 is LGHNA and CDR2 is YNFKEQ in the germline V gene. With 2 bases removed from V and 2 bases from J, the gap between germline ends came to 12 bases. The CDR3 is 15 amino acids.

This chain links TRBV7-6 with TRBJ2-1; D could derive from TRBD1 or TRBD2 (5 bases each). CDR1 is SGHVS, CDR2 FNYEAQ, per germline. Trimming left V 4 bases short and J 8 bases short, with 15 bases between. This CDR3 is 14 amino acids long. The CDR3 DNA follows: TGTGCCAGCAGCTCAAGGGGACCTCATGATGAGCAGTTCTTC. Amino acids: CASSSRGPHDEQFF.

CDR3 protein: CASSLVGFSNTGELFF. Here the CDR3 DNA reads TGTGCCAGCAGCCTGGTCGGGTTTTCGAACACCGGGGAGCTGTTTTTT. The J gene is TRBJ2-2, the V gene TRBV4-2, with unresolved D. V shed 4 bases and J shed 0 bases, with 12 bases lying between them. This CDR3 spans 16 amino acids. Germline lookup yields CDR1 LGHNA and CDR2 YNFKEQ.

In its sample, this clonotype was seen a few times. The CDR3 loop is CASSSPGPVTEAFF. CDR3 nucleotides: TGTGCCAGCAGTTCGCCCGGACCGGTCACTGAAGCTTTCTTT. The chain links TRBV27 to TRBJ1-1; D gene unclear. This CDR3 has 14 amino acids. Germline V gene lookup returns CDR1 MNHEY and CDR2 SMNVEV (reference sequence). V dropped 4 bases and J dropped 4 bases, with 13 bases sitting between them.

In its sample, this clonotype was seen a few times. The CDR3 loop reads CASRPRTGGEETQYF. CDR3 DNA sequence: TGTGCCAGCAGACCCCGGACAGGGGGTGAAGAGACCCAGTACTTC. The rearrangement joins TRBV7-9 to TRBJ2-5; TRBD1 matches 10 bases. The CDR3 extends over 15 amino acids. Germline V gene data show CDR1 as SEHNR and CDR2 as FQNEAQ (reference sequence). The V gene end was trimmed by 6 bases and the J gene end by 3 bases; junction bases not matched to a gene: 7.

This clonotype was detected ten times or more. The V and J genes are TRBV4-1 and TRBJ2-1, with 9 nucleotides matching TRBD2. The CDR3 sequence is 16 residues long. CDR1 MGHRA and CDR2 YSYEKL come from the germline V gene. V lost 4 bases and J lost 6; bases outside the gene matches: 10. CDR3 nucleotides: TGCGCCAGCAGCCGGTCGCCGGGACTAGCCTTCAATGAGCAGTTCTTC. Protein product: CASSRSPGLAFNEQFF.